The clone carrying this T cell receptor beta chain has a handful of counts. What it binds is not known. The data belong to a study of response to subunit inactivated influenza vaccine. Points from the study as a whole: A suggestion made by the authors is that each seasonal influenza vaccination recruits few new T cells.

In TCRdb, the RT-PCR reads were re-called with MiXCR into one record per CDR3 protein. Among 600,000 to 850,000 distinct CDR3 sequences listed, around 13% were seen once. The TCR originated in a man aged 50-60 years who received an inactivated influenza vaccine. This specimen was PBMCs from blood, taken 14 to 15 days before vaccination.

Here the CDR3 reads CATSAAGEGRTEAFF. Here the CDR3 DNA reads TGTGCCACCAGTGCGGCGGGGGAGGGGAGAACTGAAGCTTTCTTT. The chain recombines TRBV24-1 with TRBJ1-1; D may be TRBD1 (5 bases). Trimming took 5 bases from V and 5 from J, leaving 17 bases between them. This CDR3 has 15 residues. CDR1 and CDR2 from the germline V gene are KGHDR and SFDVKD.